This T cell receptor beta chain was sequenced during a study of CD8 T cells in Susac syndrome. Regarding the study as a whole: CD4+ T cell repertoires in Susac syndrome lacked clonal expansion.

Points on this clonotype: Its cognate antigen is unknown.

CD8+ and CD4+ blood T cells underwent TCR beta sequencing. V lost 4 bases, J lost 5 bases, and 12 bases stayed unmatched. Per germline, CDR1 SGHRS and CDR2 YFSETQ. The CDR3 totals 16 residues. Random-hexamer reverse transcription was applied to about 0.5 to 1 ug RNA. In TCRdb, the immunoSEQ multiplex PCR reads were re-called with MiXCR into one record per CDR3 protein. The sample has about 71,000 distinct CDR3 sequences, around 93% seen once; the top ten hold roughly 0.15%. The source material was CD4+ T cells from PBMCs. The origin of this receptor is a human donor with Susac syndrome. The V and J genes are TRBV5-1 and TRBJ2-3, with 8 bases lining up with TRBD2. CDR3 coding DNA: TGCGCCAGCAGCCCGCTCACGGGGGGGCTTGGAGATACGCAGTATTTT. The encoded protein is CASSPLTGGLGDTQYF.